This TCR beta chain was captured in a study of cytomegalovirus exposure and HLA in healthy donors. This cohort consisted of healthy bone marrow donors. PCR amplification relied on 60 Vbeta primers (plus 13 Jbeta primers). Data came from immunoSEQ multiplex PCR; TCRdb stores just in-frame clones and leaves some out. The sample yields some 130,000 clones, roughly 83% seen once. The sample comprised PBMCs. This clonotype was sampled from a man aged 18 to 29 in good health and CMV-seronegative.

The CDR3 region has the DNA TGTGCCAGCAGCGCGGGACGCGGGTCCACATATAGCAATCAGCCCCAGCATTTT. Residues: CASSAGRGSTYSNQPQHF. V gene TRBV7-6 combines with J gene TRBJ1-5; tentative D call: TRBD1 (5 bases). The CDR3 totals 18 residues. The germline V and J ends were trimmed by 5 bases and 0 bases, with 20 bases remaining between them. Germline CDR1 and CDR2: SGHVS and FNYEAQ. Supplemented by reference TRBV7-6 and TRBJ1-5, the full variable domain reads GAGVSQSPRYKVTKRGQDVALRCDPISGHVSLYWYRQALGQGPEFLTYFNYEAQQDKSGLPNDRFSAERPEGSISTLTIQRTEQRDSAMYRCASSAGRGSTYSNQPQHFGDGTRLSIL.